The 18 T cell receptor beta chains given below trace back to one sample, sequenced in a study of metastatic and nonmetastatic thyroid tumors. Until they underwent thyroid surgery, no patient had received any treatment. Via MiXCR, TCRdb re-called the PCR reads. Of 30,000 to 45,000 clones in the sample, 28% were seen once. What was sequenced was blood. These receptors came from a male donor with papillary thyroid cancer or a benign thyroid nodule (not recorded which). Some clones in this sample may be carry-over from other donors' samples.

This clone ranks as medium-sized. This sequence joins TRBV12-3 or TRBV12-4 and TRBJ2-7; perhaps TRBD1 as D (5 bases). The V end was cut by 6 bases, the J end by 2 bases, with 11 bases between. The CDR3 extends over 13 amino acids. The CDR3 here is CASSPDRAYEQYF. The DNA for the CDR3 is TGTGCCAGCAGCCCCGACAGAGCCTACGAGCAGTACTTC.

The rearrangement links TRBV2 to TRBJ2-2; 7 bases align to TRBD1. The CDR3 runs to 13 residues. Germline assignment: CDR1 SNHLY and CDR2 FYNNEI. V lost 5 bases, J lost 5 bases, and 2 bases stayed unmatched. The chain's CDR3 is CASSSQGTGELFF. The DNA of the CDR3 is TGTGCCAGCAGTTCACAGGGGACCGGGGAGCTGTTTTTT.

The chain has TRBV2 and TRBJ2-7; D possibly uses TRBD1 or TRBD2 (5 bases each). CDR1 is SNHLY and CDR2 is FYNNEI in the germline V gene. The V end lost 10 bases, the J end lost 7 bases, and 20 bases lay between the germline ends. This CDR3 spans 13 amino acids. The CDR3 DNA is TGTGCCATCATTCGGGGCCGGGGATATGAGCAGTACTTC. Protein sequence: CAIIRGRGYEQYF.

This clone was recorded at least ten times. The chain is built from TRBV4-2 and TRBJ2-3; 14 bases match TRBD2. The CDR3 extends over 16 amino acids. The V and J ends lost 4 bases and 1 base, in that order; junction bases with no gene match: 1. CDR1 and CDR2 (germline): LGHNA, YNFKEQ. In DNA form, the CDR3 reads TGTGCCAGCAGCCCGGGACTAGCGGGAGGCACAGATACGCAGTATTTT. Amino acid sequence: CASSPGLAGGTDTQYF.

The gene calls are TRBV20-1 and TRBJ2-2; TRBD2 matches at 8 bases. The V gene's germline CDR1 is DFQATT and CDR2 SNEGSKA (reference sequence). This CDR3 is built from 16 residues. With V trimmed by 4 bases and J by 4 bases, 11 bases remained unmatched. The CDR3 bases are TGCAGTGCTAACCCCGCCGGGGGGGGTGGCACCGGGGAGCTGTTTTTT. Its protein product is CSANPAGGGGTGELFF.

This clone was counted ten times or more. DNA of the CDR3: TGTGCCAGCAGTTACTCTAGTAGCGGCTCCTACGAGCAGTACTTC. Encoded protein: CASSYSSSGSYEQYF. V and J are TRBV6-2 or TRBV6-3 and TRBJ2-7; D perhaps matches TRBD2 (6 bases). The CDR3 contains 15 residues. Germline lookup yields CDR1 MNHEY and CDR2 SVGEGT. Trimming shortened V by 0 bases and J by 0 bases, and 9 bases separated the two germline ends.

This clone was found a few times. This chain connects TRBV28 to TRBJ2-1; TRBD2 matches 7 bases. In germline, CDR1 is MDHEN, CDR2 SYDVKM. The V gene end was trimmed by 7 bases and the J gene end by 3 bases; junction bases not matched to a gene: 15. This CDR3 comprises 17 residues. In DNA form, the CDR3 reads TGTGCCAGCAATCCAGCGGGAAAGCCTGGGGTCTACAATGAGCAGTTCTTC. Translation: CASNPAGKPGVYNEQFF.

J is TRBJ1-1 and V is TRBV19; D not resolved. CDR3 length: 15 amino acids. The V end was cut by 0 bases, the J end by 0 bases, with 8 bases between. Germline CDR1 and CDR2: LNHDA and SQIVND (reference sequence). CDR3 DNA sequence: TGTGCCAGTAGTATAGATTTAGCCATGAACACTGAAGCTTTCTTT. Translated: CASSIDLAMNTEAFF.

This clone is labeled as medium-sized. This sequence joins TRBV7-2 and TRBJ2-7; TRBD1 or TRBD2 may be the D gene (5 bases each). The germline V gene has CDR1 SGHTA and CDR2 FQGNSA. The CDR3 is 15 residues long. The V gene lost 2 bases and the J gene lost 2 bases, with 13 bases spanning the gap. The CDR3, as DNA: TGTGCCAGCAGCTTACCCAGGGTGAGGGCCTACGAGCAGTACTTC. Translated: CASSLPRVRAYEQYF. Using reference TRBV7-2 and TRBJ2-7 for the parts outside the CDR3, the full variable domain is GAGVSQSPSNKVTEKGKDVELRCDPISGHTALYWYRQSLGQGLEFLIYFQGNSAPDKSGLPSDRFSAERTGGSVSTLTIQRTQQEDSAVYLCASSLPRVRAYEQYFGPGTRLTVT.

This clone has a handful of counts. The chain carries TRBV5-1 and TRBJ2-7; 8 bases align to TRBD1. The germline V gene encodes CDR1 SGHRS and CDR2 YFSETQ. This CDR3 spans 15 amino acids. Trimming cost V 0 bases and J 5 bases; bases outside gene matches: 7. The CDR3 is CASSLGQGAFDEQYF. For the CDR3, the DNA is TGCGCCAGCAGCTTGGGTCAGGGGGCGTTCGACGAGCAGTACTTC. The whole variable domain, remainder taken from reference TRBV5-1 and TRBJ2-7, is KAGVTQTPRYLIKTRGQQVTLSCSPISGHRSVSWYQQTPGQGLQFLFEYFSETQRNKGNFPGRFSGRQFSNSRSEMNVSTLELGDSALYLCASSLGQGAFDEQYFGPGTRLTVT.

The rearrangement links TRBV5-1 to TRBJ2-3; perhaps D is TRBD1 or TRBD2 (6 bases each). Per germline, CDR1 SGHRS and CDR2 YFSETQ. The length of the CDR3 is 15 residues. V shed 2 bases and J shed 6 bases, with 16 bases lying between them. The CDR3 loop is CASSLGGLGADTQYF. In DNA form, the CDR3 reads TGCGCCAGCAGCTTAGGAGGGCTGGGGGCGGATACGCAGTATTTT.

This chain joins TRBV6-1 and TRBJ1-6, with D hard to call. Germline V gives CDR1 MNHNS, CDR2 SASEGT. The CDR3 runs to 14 residues. Trimming removed 4 bases at V and 5 bases at J, with 9 bases between. The CDR3 sequence is CASSASEHNSPLHF. CDR3 nucleotides: TGTGCCAGCAGTGCGTCAGAACATAATTCACCCCTCCACTTT.

In its sample, this clone was seen a few times. This chain links TRBV20-1 with TRBJ1-1; TRBD1 matches 10 bases. With 8 bases clipped from V and 7 bases from J, the junction kept 4 bases outside the gene matches. The CDR3 sequence is 11 residues long. Germline V CDR1 and CDR2: DFQATT, SNEGSKA (reference sequence). For the CDR3, the DNA is TGCAGTACGGGACAGGGGATTGAAGCTTTCTTT. It specifies CSTGQGIEAFF.

The rearrangement joins TRBV6-5 to TRBJ1-1; 8 bases are a match to TRBD1. V trimming: 4 bases; J trimming: 5 bases; junction bases outside the gene matches: 9. This CDR3 is built from 15 residues. Per germline, CDR1 MNHEY and CDR2 SVGAGI. The CDR3 here is CASSSRAYRGTEAFF. As DNA, the CDR3 is TGTGCCAGCAGTTCCAGGGCCTACAGGGGGACTGAAGCTTTCTTT.

The chain employs TRBV14 and TRBJ1-2; TRBD1 is a possible D gene (5 bases). The length of the CDR3 is 16 residues. The germline gives CDR1 SGHDN, CDR2 FVKESK. Trimming shortened V by 1 base and J by 7 bases, and 19 bases separated the two germline ends. CDR3 protein: CASSQGFGQGVSGYTF. CDR3 DNA: TGTGCCAGCAGCCAAGGGTTCGGGCAGGGAGTAAGTGGCTACACCTTC.

This clone was seen at least ten times. The chain has TRBV30 and TRBJ2-7, with TRBD1 matching 7 bases. V gave up 7 bases and J gave up 6 bases; unmatched junction bases: 12. CDR1 and CDR2 (germline): GTSNPN, SVGIG (reference sequence). The CDR3 spans 13 residues. CDR3 residues: CAYTQGQVSEQYF. The CDR3 DNA is TGTGCCTATACACAGGGGCAGGTTAGCGAGCAGTACTTC.

There are many counts of this clone. V and J are TRBV10-3 and TRBJ2-7; 7 bases are a match to TRBD2. The CDR3 has 14 residues. From germline, CDR1 is ENHRY and CDR2 SYGVKD. Trimming cost V 4 bases and J 2 bases; bases outside gene matches: 5. The CDR3 coding sequence is TGTGCCATCAGTGGAGGACTAGACACCTACGAGCAGTACTTC. Its translation is CAISGGLDTYEQYF.

In its sample, this clone was seen a few times. V and J are TRBV7-9 and TRBJ2-7; no clear D. V dropped 3 bases and J dropped 3 bases, with 9 bases sitting between them. From germline, CDR1 is SEHNR and CDR2 FQNEAQ (reference sequence). The length of the CDR3 is 13 residues. The CDR3 here is CASSFGRDYEQYF. As DNA, the CDR3 is TGTGCCAGCAGCTTCGGAAGGGACTACGAGCAGTACTTC.